A selection of T cell receptor beta chains follows, all from one sample in a study of blood T cell repertoires in COVID-19. The table came from immunoSEQ multiplex PCR; TCRdb's copy has only in-frame clones and leaves some out. The repertoire has 250,000 to 300,000 clones, approximately 90% of them found once; the top ten carry 2.3%. Sequencing used PBMCs or T cells enriched from blood (not recorded which). Source of these receptors: a woman aged 40 to 50 with acute COVID-19. CDR3s include the opening cysteine and the closing phenylalanine or tryptophan. D genes are given only for firm matches. The listing skips clone size in some rows; elsewhere it reads once, few, many or a size class.

>TRBV28|NA|TRBJ1-1|once
TGTGCCAGCAGTTTTTCAGGCAGCTTTGGCGCTTTCTTT
CASSFSGSFGAFF
>TRBV5-1|TRBD1|TRBJ1-3|NA
TGCGCCAGCAGCAGGACAGGGTCGAACACCATATATTTT
CASSRTGSNTIYF
>TRBV4-1|NA|TRBJ2-5|NA
TGCGCCAGCAGCCAGCTAGCGTTCCAAGAGACCCAGTACTTC
CASSQLAFQETQYF
>TRBV7-3|NA|TRBJ1-4|NA
TGTGCCAGCAGCCCCTGGACAGCGTTTAATGAAAAACTGTTTTTT
CASSPWTAFNEKLFF
>TRBV3-1/TRBV3-2|NA|TRBJ2-7|once
TGTGCCAGCAGCTCCCAATCAGTGCGGGGTTACGAGCAGTACTTC
CASSSQSVRGYEQYF
>TRBV27|NA|TRBJ2-5|NA
TGTGCCAGCAGTTTCCGAGAGACCCAGTACTTC
CASSFRETQYF
>TRBV5-6|TRBD1|TRBJ2-6|NA
TGTGCCAGCAGCGTCCGGGACAGGGTGATAACTTTC
CASSVRDRVITF
>TRBV12-3/TRBV12-4|TRBD1|TRBJ1-2|NA
TGTGCCAGCAGTTTGACAGGGGGAGCTGGCTACACCTTC
CASSLTGGAGYTF
>TRBV5-5|TRBD2|TRBJ2-7|NA
TGTGCCAGCAGCTTGACGCCTAGCGGGAGTTACGAGCAGTACTTC
CASSLTPSGSYEQYF
>TRBV13|NA|TRBJ1-1|NA
TGTGCCAGCAGCTCCGAGTTGAACACTGAAGCTTTCTTT
CASSSELNTEAFF
>TRBV5-1|NA|TRBJ2-2|NA
TGCGCCAGCAAAAGGGGCGGGGAGCTGTTTTTT
CASKRGGELFF
>TRBV24-1|TRBD1|TRBJ1-4|NA
TGTGCCACCAGTGACTCTAACAGGGGGCAGGGTGAAAAACTGTTTTTT
CATSDSNRGQGEKLFF
>TRBV5-1|TRBD1|TRBJ2-2|NA
TGCGCCAGCAGCTGGACCGGGACAGGTTACACCGGGGAGCTGTTTTTT
CASSWTGTGYTGELFF
>TRBV6-5|NA|TRBJ1-2|NA
TGTGCCAGCACCCGGGGGGACTATGGCTACACCTTC
CASTRGDYGYTF
>TRBV14|NA|TRBJ2-7|NA
TGTGCCAGCAGCCAGCTGGGCGGGCAGTCCTACGAGCAGTACTTC
CASSQLGGQSYEQYF
>TRBV7-2|TRBD1|TRBJ2-1|NA
TGTGCCAGCAGCTTAGCGCACCGGACAGGGCGGCACAATGAGCAGTTCTTC
CASSLAHRTGRHNEQFF
>TRBV5-1|TRBD2|TRBJ2-3|NA
TGCGCCAGCAGCTCCGGACTAGCGGGAGACACAGATACGCAGTATTTT
CASSSGLAGDTDTQYF
>TRBV5-1|TRBD2|TRBJ2-5|NA
TGCGCCAGCAGCTTATCGAGCGGGACTTCACGAGAGACCCAGTACTTC
CASSLSSGTSRETQYF
>TRBV2|NA|TRBJ1-1|NA
TGTGCCAGCACCCCCACAGGATCGAACACTGAAGCTTTCTTT
CASTPTGSNTEAFF
>TRBV9|NA|TRBJ1-6|NA
TGTGCCAGCAGCGTAGGCCGCGATAATTCACCCCTCCACTTT
CASSVGRDNSPLHF
>TRBV7-8|TRBD2|TRBJ2-7|few
TGTGCCAGCAGCTCCCAGTCTAGCGGGGGCCTCTACGAGCAGTACTTC
CASSSQSSGGLYEQYF
>TRBV6-5|NA|TRBJ1-2|NA
TGTGCCAGCAGTTACTCGAGACAGAGCAACTATGGCTACACCTTC
CASSYSRQSNYGYTF
>TRBV7-2|NA|TRBJ2-2|NA
TGTGCCAGCAGCTTAGGTACAGGGACGACCGGGGAGCTGTTTTTT
CASSLGTGTTGELFF
>TRBV28|TRBD1|TRBJ1-5|NA
TGTGCCAGCAGTTTAGGGCAGGGGGCTCATCAGCCCCAGCATTTT
CASSLGQGAHQPQHF
>TRBV19|TRBD1|TRBJ1-1|few
TGTGCCAGTAGTATAATGTTCGGGACAGGGAACACTGAAGCTTTCTTT
CASSIMFGTGNTEAFF
>TRBV7-2|TRBD1|TRBJ1-5|NA
TGTGCCAGCAGTGGACAGGGGGGTCAGCTCCAGCATTTT
CASSGQGGQLQHF
>TRBV9|TRBD1|TRBJ2-5|NA
TGTGCCAGCAGCGGAAACAGGGGAGAGACCCAGTACTTC
CASSGNRGETQYF
>TRBV19|NA|TRBJ1-1|NA
TGTGCCAGTTTACGAGGGCAGTACGATTTAGAAGCTTTCTTT
CASLRGQYDLEAFF
>TRBV2|TRBD2|TRBJ2-1|NA
TGTGCCAGCCGAGGGGGCTGGCCTAGCGGGACCAACGGGAACAATGAGCAGTTCTTC
CASRGGWPSGTNGNNEQFF
>TRBV7-8|NA|TRBJ1-1|NA
TGTGCCAGCATCAAATTGGGGAGTAAGAACACTGAAGCTTTCTTT
CASIKLGSKNTEAFF
>TRBV7-9|TRBD1|TRBJ1-4|once
TGTGCCAGCAGCCCTGGACAGGGTTTTTATGAAAAACTGTTTTTT
CASSPGQGFYEKLFF
>TRBV6-6|NA|TRBJ1-2|NA
TGTGCCAGCAGTTACCGAGAGTCTGGCTATGGCTACACCTTC
CASSYRESGYGYTF
>TRBV9|NA|TRBJ1-2|once
TGTGCCAGCAGCGTAGGGGGGCCGGCTAACTATGGCTACACCTTC
CASSVGGPANYGYTF